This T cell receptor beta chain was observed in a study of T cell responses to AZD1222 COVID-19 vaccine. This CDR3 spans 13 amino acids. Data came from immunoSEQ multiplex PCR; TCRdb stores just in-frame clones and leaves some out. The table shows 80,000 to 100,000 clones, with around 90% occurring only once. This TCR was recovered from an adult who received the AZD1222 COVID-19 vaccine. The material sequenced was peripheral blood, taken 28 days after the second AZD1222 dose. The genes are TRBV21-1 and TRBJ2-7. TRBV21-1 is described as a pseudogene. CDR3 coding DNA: TGTGCCAGCAGCAAAGAATCTGGCCGAGTAAAGTACTTC. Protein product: CASSKESGRVKYF.